These T cell receptor beta chains were read from a single sample in a study of shared clonotypes between healthy human individuals. Produced via immunoSEQ multiplex PCR; TCRdb's table is partial and in-frame only. The table includes some 2,500,000 clones, roughly 92% detected once. The sample taken for sequencing was naive CD4+ T cells from PBMCs. The receptor source for this set is a man aged 18 to 30 in good health. Some clones in this sample may be carry-over from other donors' samples. The CDR3 runs from the conserved cysteine through the conserved F or W. The D gene is left open where the match is weak. Size tells how often a clone was seen (once, few, many) or the class of an expanded clone, and some rows leave it out.

clone_size,d_call,j_call,v_call,cdr3_nt,cdr3_aa
NA,NA,TRBJ2-4,TRBV25-1,TGTGCCAGCCAAGAGGGGTCCGCCAAAAACATTCAGTACTTC,CASQEGSAKNIQYF
NA,TRBD1,TRBJ1-5,TRBV28,TGTGCCAGCAGTCTCCGGACAGGGGGTTCGTATCAGCCCCAGCATTTT,CASSLRTGGSYQPQHF
NA,NA,TRBJ1-1,TRBV28,TGTGCCAGCAGTTTACCGTGGGGAAACACTGAAGCTTTCTTT,CASSLPWGNTEAFF
NA,NA,TRBJ1-1,TRBV6-5,TGTGCCAGCACCAATCCGCGGGCAGAAGCTTTCTTT,CASTNPRAEAFF
NA,NA,TRBJ1-1,TRBV2,TGTGCCAGCAGTGAAGGCAGGGGCGCTGAAGCTTTCTTT,CASSEGRGAEAFF
NA,NA,TRBJ2-1,TRBV7-3,TGTGCCAGCAGCTTAGTTGGCGGGACTGAGCAGTTCTTC,CASSLVGGTEQFF
NA,NA,TRBJ1-3,TRBV18,TGTGCCAGCTCACTAGGGGTTCCTGGAAACACCATATATTTT,CASSLGVPGNTIYF
NA,NA,TRBJ2-2,TRBV4-1,TGCGCCAGCAGCCGGACCCCACTAGCACCCACCGGGGAGCTGTTTTTT,CASSRTPLAPTGELFF
few,TRBD1,TRBJ1-1,TRBV19,TGTGCCAGTAGGCTACAGGGGAGGAACACTGAAGCTTTCTTT,CASRLQGRNTEAFF
NA,TRBD2,TRBJ2-1,TRBV18,TGTGCCAGCTCACCCGGACTAGCGGGTGGCCTTGAGCAGTTCTTC,CASSPGLAGGLEQFF
NA,TRBD2,TRBJ2-5,TRBV9,TGTGCCAGCAGCGCGCCCTGGGGGCGGGAGGGGCCAGAGACCCAGTACTTC,CASSAPWGREGPETQYF
once,TRBD1,TRBJ1-2,TRBV7-9,TGTGCCAGCAGCGACACAGGGGGCGCCGGTGGCTACACCTTC,CASSDTGGAGGYTF
NA,TRBD1,TRBJ2-5,TRBV7-3,TGTGCCAGCAGCTTAGCGGGACAGGGGGAGACCCAGTACTTC,CASSLAGQGETQYF
NA,NA,TRBJ1-4,TRBV7-2,TGTGCCAGCAGCTTTAGTGGACGGGAAAAACTGTTTTTT,CASSFSGREKLFF
NA,NA,TRBJ2-3,TRBV6-4,TGTGCCAGCAGTGACTTACCTCGGGCCACAGATACGCAGTATTTT,CASSDLPRATDTQYF
NA,TRBD1,TRBJ2-7,TRBV5-1,TGCGCCAGCAGCTTGGGGACAGGGGGAAGCTACGAGCAGTACTTC,CASSLGTGGSYEQYF
NA,NA,TRBJ2-7,TRBV11-2,TGTGCCAGCAGCCTTATCCCTGGACAAACTAAATCCTACGAGCAGTACTTC,CASSLIPGQTKSYEQYF
once,NA,TRBJ1-1,TRBV28,TGTGCCAGCAGGAATACCCGATTCCTAGGGGGGGCTCAAGGGGCTTTCTTT,CASRNTRFLGGAQGAFF
NA,NA,TRBJ2-1,TRBV11-2,TGCTCCACTTCTTGGACTCCAACCAGCAATGAGCAGTTCTTC,CSTSWTPTSNEQFF
NA,TRBD1,TRBJ1-1,TRBV28,TGTGCCAGCAGTCGGACAGGGTTCCCCACTGAAGCTTTCTTT,CASSRTGFPTEAFF
NA,TRBD1,TRBJ1-1,TRBV5-1,TGCGCCAGCAGCCGGGGACAGATGAACACTGAAGCTTTCTTT,CASSRGQMNTEAFF
NA,NA,TRBJ2-2,TRBV18,TGTGCCAGCTCACCACAACGGGACACCGGGGAGCTGTTTTTT,CASSPQRDTGELFF
NA,TRBD1,TRBJ1-2,TRBV7-9,TGTGCCAGCAGCCTTCAGGGGGCAACTTATGGCTACACCTTC,CASSLQGATYGYTF
NA,TRBD1,TRBJ1-2,TRBV6-5,TGTGCCAGCAGGACAGCCGGGACAGGGGGTGGAGGCTACACCTTC,CASRTAGTGGGGYTF
NA,NA,TRBJ1-2,TRBV11-3,TGTGCCAGCAGCCGAGACACTTATGGCTACACCTTC,CASSRDTYGYTF
NA,TRBD2,TRBJ2-2,TRBV7-2,TGTGCCAGCAGCTTAGTTTATAGACTAGCGAACGGGGAGCTGTTTTTT,CASSLVYRLANGELFF
few,NA,TRBJ1-4,TRBV5-1,TGCGCCAGCAGCTTGGTTCGGGGGGATGCGGAAAAACTGTTTTTT,CASSLVRGDAEKLFF
NA,NA,TRBJ2-6,TRBV4-3,TGCGCCAGCAGCCAAGGGGGAGGCGGGGCCAACGTCCTGACTTTC,CASSQGGGGANVLTF
NA,NA,TRBJ1-3,TRBV29-1,TGCAGCGTTATCCTAGAGTGGTCTGGAAACACCATATATTTT,CSVILEWSGNTIYF
once,TRBD2,TRBJ2-3,TRBV7-8,TGTGCCAGCAGCTCCTTAGCGGGAGATGTCACAGATACGCAGTATTTT,CASSSLAGDVTDTQYF
NA,TRBD1,TRBJ1-1,TRBV4-1,TGCGCCAGCAGCCGGCCCGACAGGGGGCTGGCTGAAGCTTTCTTT,CASSRPDRGLAEAFF
NA,NA,TRBJ1-5,TRBV2,TGTGCCAGTTCTTTTGGCGGACCTCGCGCCCCTAGCAATCAGCCCCAGCATTTT,CASSFGGPRAPSNQPQHF
NA,NA,TRBJ1-4,TRBV30,TGTGCCTGGAGTCTACGGACAGCTGAAAAACTGTTTTTT,CAWSLRTAEKLFF
NA,TRBD2,TRBJ2-1,TRBV6-4,TGTGCCAGCAGTGACGTCCTAGCGGGGTCCTACAATGAGCAGTTCTTC,CASSDVLAGSYNEQFF
NA,NA,TRBJ2-1,TRBV27,TGTGCCAGCAGTTCCCGCGGCCATGAGCAGTTCTTC,CASSSRGHEQFF
NA,TRBD1,TRBJ1-2,TRBV28,TGTGCCAGCAGTTTAGGGACAGGGGTAGGTTCGGTCGATGGCTACACCTTC,CASSLGTGVGSVDGYTF
NA,NA,TRBJ1-1,TRBV19,TGTGCCAGTAGGTCCGAGAAGGTGGGCACTGAAGCTTTCTTT,CASRSEKVGTEAFF
NA,NA,TRBJ2-6,TRBV7-6,TGTGCCAGCGGGAGGGGGGCCAACGTCCTGACTTTC,CASGRGANVLTF
once,NA,TRBJ2-5,TRBV5-6,TGTGCCAGCAGCTATATCGGCGCTGAAGAGACCCAGTACTTC,CASSYIGAEETQYF
NA,NA,TRBJ2-7,TRBV27,TGTGCCAGCAGAAACGACGGATGGCCGCTTTTCTACGAGCAGTACTTC,CASRNDGWPLFYEQYF
NA,NA,TRBJ2-7,TRBV5-1,TGCGCCAGCAGCTCCGGGACTCTTCGTCACGAGCAGTACTTC,CASSSGTLRHEQYF
NA,NA,TRBJ1-1,TRBV2,TGTGCCAGCACCCTCGGAGTAAACACTGAAGCTTTCTTT,CASTLGVNTEAFF
NA,NA,TRBJ2-5,TRBV11-2,TGTGCCAGCAGCTTAGGATTGGGTGGGACCCAGTACTTC,CASSLGLGGTQYF
NA,TRBD1,TRBJ2-7,TRBV7-2,TGTGCCAGCAGCGGACGACAGGGGATCCCCTACGAGCAGTACTTC,CASSGRQGIPYEQYF
NA,TRBD1,TRBJ2-7,TRBV19,TGTGCCAGTAGTATAGTCGGGACAGACATCTCGGGTGTGAAGCAGTACTTC,CASSIVGTDISGVKQYF
NA,NA,TRBJ2-7,TRBV19,TGTGCCAGTAGTATCTCGTCCGGGATCTACGAGCAGTACTTC,CASSISSGIYEQYF
NA,TRBD1,TRBJ2-3,TRBV7-9,TGTGCCAGCAGCCAAGACAGGGTTCCAGATACGCAGTATTTT,CASSQDRVPDTQYF
NA,TRBD1,TRBJ2-2,TRBV5-1,TGCGCCAGCAGCTTAAACGCGGGACAGGCCCCCGGGGAGCTGTTTTTT,CASSLNAGQAPGELFF
NA,NA,TRBJ1-2,TRBV5-5,TGTGCCAGCACCCCGACAGCTTTTTATGGCTACACCTTC,CASTPTAFYGYTF